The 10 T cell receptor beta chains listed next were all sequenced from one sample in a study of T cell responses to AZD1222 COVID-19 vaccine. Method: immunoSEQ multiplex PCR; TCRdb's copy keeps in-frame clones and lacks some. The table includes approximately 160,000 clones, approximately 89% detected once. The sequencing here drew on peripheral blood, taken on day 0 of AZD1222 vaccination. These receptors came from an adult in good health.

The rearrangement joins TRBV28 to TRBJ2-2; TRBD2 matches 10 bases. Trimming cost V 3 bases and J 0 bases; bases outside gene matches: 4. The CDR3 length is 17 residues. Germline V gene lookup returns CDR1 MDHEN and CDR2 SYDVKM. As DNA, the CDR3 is TGTGCCAGCAGTTTTAGTAGCGGGAGGTCGAACACCGGGGAGCTGTTTTTT. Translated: CASSFSSGRSNTGELFF.

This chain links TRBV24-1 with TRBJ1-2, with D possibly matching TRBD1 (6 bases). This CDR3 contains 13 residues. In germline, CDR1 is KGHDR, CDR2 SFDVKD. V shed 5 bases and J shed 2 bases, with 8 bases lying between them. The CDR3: CATSGQGNYGYTF. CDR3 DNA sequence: TGTGCCACCAGTGGTCAGGGGAACTATGGCTACACCTTC.

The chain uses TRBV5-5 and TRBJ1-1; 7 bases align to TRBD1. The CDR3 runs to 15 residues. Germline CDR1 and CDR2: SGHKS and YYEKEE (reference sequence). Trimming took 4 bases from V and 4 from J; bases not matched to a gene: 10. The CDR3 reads CASSPIRGAATEAFF. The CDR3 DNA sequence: TGTGCCAGCAGCCCTATCAGGGGGGCGGCCACTGAAGCTTTCTTT. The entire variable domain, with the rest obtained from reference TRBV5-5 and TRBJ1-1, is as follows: DAGVTQSPTHLIKTRGQQVTLRCSPISGHKSVSWYQQVLGQGPQFIFQYYEKEERGRGNFPDRFSARQFPNYSSELNVNALLLGDSALYLCASSPIRGAATEAFFGQGTRLTVV.

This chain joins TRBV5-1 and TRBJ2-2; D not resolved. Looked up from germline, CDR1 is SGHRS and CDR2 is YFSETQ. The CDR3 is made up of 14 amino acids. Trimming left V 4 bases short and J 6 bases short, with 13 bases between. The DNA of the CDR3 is TGCGCCAGCAGCAAGGAGCTCCGCCCCGGGGAGCTGTTTTTT. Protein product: CASSKELRPGELFF.

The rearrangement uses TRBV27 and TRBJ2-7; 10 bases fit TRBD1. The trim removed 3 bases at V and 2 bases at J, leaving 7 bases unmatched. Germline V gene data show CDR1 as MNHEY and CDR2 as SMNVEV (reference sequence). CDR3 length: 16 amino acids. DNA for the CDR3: TGTGCCAGCAGTTTGAACATCGGGACAGGGGCCTACGAGCAGTACTTC. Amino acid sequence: CASSLNIGTGAYEQYF.

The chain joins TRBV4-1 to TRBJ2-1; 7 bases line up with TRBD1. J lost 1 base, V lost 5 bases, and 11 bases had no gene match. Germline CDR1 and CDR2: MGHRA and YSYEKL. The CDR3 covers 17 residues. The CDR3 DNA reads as TGCGCCAGCAGCGCCAAAGCCCTGGGACAGTCCTACAATGAGCAGTTCTTC. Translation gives CASSAKALGQSYNEQFF.

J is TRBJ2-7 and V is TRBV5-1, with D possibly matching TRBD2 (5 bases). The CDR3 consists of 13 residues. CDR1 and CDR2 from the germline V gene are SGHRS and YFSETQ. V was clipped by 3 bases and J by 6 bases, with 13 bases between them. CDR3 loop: CASSWVIEGEQYF. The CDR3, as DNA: TGCGCCAGCAGCTGGGTAATCGAGGGCGAGCAGTACTTC.

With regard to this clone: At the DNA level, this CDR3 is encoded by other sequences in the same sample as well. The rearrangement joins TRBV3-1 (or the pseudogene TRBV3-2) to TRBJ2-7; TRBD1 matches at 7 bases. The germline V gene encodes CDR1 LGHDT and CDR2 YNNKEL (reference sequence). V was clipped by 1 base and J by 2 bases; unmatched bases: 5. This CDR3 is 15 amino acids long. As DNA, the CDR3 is TGTGCCAGCAGCCAAGTACTTGACAGGGCCTACGAGCAGTACTTC. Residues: CASSQVLDRAYEQYF.

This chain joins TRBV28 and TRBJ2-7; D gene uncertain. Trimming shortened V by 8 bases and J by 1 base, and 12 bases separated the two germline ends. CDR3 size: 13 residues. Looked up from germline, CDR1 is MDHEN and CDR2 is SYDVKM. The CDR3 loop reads CASQAGESYEQYF. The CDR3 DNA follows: TGTGCCAGCCAGGCCGGCGAATCCTACGAGCAGTACTTC.

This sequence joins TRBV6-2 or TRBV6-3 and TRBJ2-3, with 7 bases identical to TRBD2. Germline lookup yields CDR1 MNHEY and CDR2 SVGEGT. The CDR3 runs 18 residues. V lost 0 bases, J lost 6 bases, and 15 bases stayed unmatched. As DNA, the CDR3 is TGTGCCAGCAGTTACTCGAGGTGGGGCGGGAGAAATTCCGATACGCAGTATTTT. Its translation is CASSYSRWGGRNSDTQYF.